These 19 T cell receptor beta chains share one sample of origin, sequenced in a study of CD8 T cells in Susac syndrome. The RNA, about 0.5 to 1 ug, was put through reverse transcription using random hexamers. TCRdb recomputed calls from the immunoSEQ multiplex PCR reads with MiXCR, one row per CDR3 protein. This sample yields approximately 220,000 distinct CDR3 sequences, of which roughly 94% are seen a single time; just over 0.08% belongs to the top ten. The sample comprised CD4+ T cells from PBMCs. The receptor set was obtained from a human donor with multiple sclerosis.

The chain joins TRBV6-6 to TRBJ1-5; possible D gene TRBD1, 5 bases. Trimming took off 0 bases at V and 6 bases at J, with 12 bases between the two ends. The CDR3 contains 15 residues. Germline lookup yields CDR1 MNHNY and CDR2 SVGAGI (reference sequence). In nucleotides, the CDR3 is TGTGCCAGCAGTTACTCTCAGGGCAGAGGTCAGCCCCAGCATTTT. Translated: CASSYSQGRGQPQHF.

This chain connects TRBV10-3 to TRBJ2-7; D is possibly TRBD1 (6 bases). The CDR3 sequence is 13 residues long. Germline CDR1 reads ENHRY; CDR2 reads SYGVKD. V was clipped by 8 bases and J by 0 bases, with 11 bases between them. DNA for the CDR3: TGTGCCATCCCTCAGGACAGCTCCTACGAGCAGTACTTC. Amino acid sequence: CAIPQDSSYEQYF.

The V gene is TRBV20-1, the J gene TRBJ1-6; 7 positions agree with TRBD1. V lost 6 bases and J lost 7; bases outside the gene matches: 6. This CDR3 has 13 amino acids. The V gene's germline CDR1 is DFQATT and CDR2 SNEGSKA (reference sequence). As DNA, the CDR3 is TGCAGTGCCCCCACAGGGGACAATTCACCCCTCCACTTT. It translates to CSAPTGDNSPLHF.

The CDR3 here is CASSPGLAKNIQYF. In DNA, the CDR3 is TGTGCCAGCAGCCCCGGGCTAGCCAAAAACATTCAGTACTTC. This chain joins TRBV3-1 and TRBJ2-4; D ambiguous. V lost 4 bases to trimming and J lost 0 bases, with 7 bases between them. The germline gives CDR1 LGHDT, CDR2 YNNKEL (reference sequence). This CDR3 is built from 14 residues.

The chain carries TRBV14 and TRBJ1-1, with D tentatively TRBD1 (5 bases). The CDR3 totals 17 residues. CDR1 SGHDN and CDR2 FVKESK come from the germline V gene. The germline V and J ends were trimmed by 4 bases and 3 bases, with 21 bases remaining between them. This CDR3 is CASSPENSGRMDTEAFF. For the CDR3, the DNA is TGTGCCAGCAGCCCTGAGAACTCAGGGAGAATGGACACTGAAGCTTTCTTT.

The chain couples TRBV2 to TRBJ1-5; D is ambiguous. CDR1 and CDR2 from the germline V gene are SNHLY and FYNNEI. Trimming left V 8 bases short and J 1 base short, with 15 bases between. CDR3 length: 15 amino acids. Here the CDR3 DNA reads TGTGCCAGCGGACCGGGGTTATGGAGCAATCAGCCCCAGCATTTT. It yields the protein CASGPGLWSNQPQHF.

The gene calls are TRBV30 and TRBJ1-5, with D possibly being TRBD1 (5 bases). Trimming took off 4 bases at V and 0 bases at J, with 22 bases between the two ends. From germline, CDR1 is GTSNPN and CDR2 SVGIG (reference sequence). This CDR3 is 18 amino acids long. The CDR3 DNA reads as TGTGCCTGGACCCCCTCCGCGGCAGGGAGCCTTAGCAATCAGCCCCAGCATTTT. This codes for CAWTPSAAGSLSNQPQHF.

The J gene is TRBJ2-3, the V gene TRBV30; unclear D gene. CDR1 and CDR2 from the germline V gene are GTSNPN and SVGIG (reference sequence). This CDR3 region has 14 residues. V was cut by 3 bases and J by 2 bases, with 12 bases left in between. CDR3 DNA: TGTGCCTGGAGCCTTCGACTTAACACAGATACGCAGTATTTT. Translated: CAWSLRLNTDTQYF.

A few counts support this clonotype. V is TRBV3-1 and J is TRBJ2-1; D might be TRBD2 (7 bases). V shed 0 bases and J shed 4 bases, with 10 bases lying between them. CDR1 LGHDT and CDR2 YNNKEL come from the germline V gene (reference sequence). CDR3 length: 15 residues. The CDR3 protein is CASSQDGGAYNEQFF. As DNA, the CDR3 is TGTGCCAGCAGCCAAGATGGGGGGGCTTACAATGAGCAGTTCTTC.

As concerns this clonotype: An end of the junction differs from the germline gene, which may be a read error. The rearrangement links TRBV24-1 to TRBJ2-1; possibly TRBD2 for D (6 bases). Looked up from germline, CDR1 is KGHDR and CDR2 is SFDVKD. The CDR3 is 15 amino acids. CDR3 region: CATSALGDSHNEQFF. The CDR3 DNA reads as TGTGCCACCAGTGCCCTAGGGGACTCCCACAATGAGCAGTTCTTC.

V and J are TRBV3-1 and TRBJ2-1, with TRBD2 matching 12 bases. The germline V gene encodes CDR1 LGHDT and CDR2 YNNKEL (reference sequence). Trimming took 4 bases from V and 1 from J; bases not matched to a gene: 5. There are 17 residues in the CDR3. For the CDR3, the DNA is TGTGCCAGCAGCCCCGGGACTAGCGGGCGGTCCTACAATGAGCAGTTCTTC. It yields the protein CASSPGTSGRSYNEQFF.

The chain combines TRBV7-2 with TRBJ2-6; tentatively, D is TRBD1 (6 bases). Germline assignment: CDR1 SGHTA and CDR2 FQGNSA. The CDR3 covers 17 residues. V gave up 4 bases and J gave up 0 bases, with 13 bases separating them. The CDR3 here is CASSSLRGNSGANVLTF. The CDR3 bases are TGTGCCAGCAGCTCCCTTAGGGGGAACTCTGGGGCCAACGTCCTGACTTTC.

The V call is TRBV15, the J call TRBJ2-3; D assignment may be TRBD1 or TRBD2 (5 bases each). With 4 bases removed from V and 0 bases from J, the gap between germline ends came to 11 bases. The CDR3 runs to 15 residues. CDR1 is LNHNV and CDR2 is YYDKDF in the germline V gene (reference sequence). CDR3 sequence (DNA): TGTGCCACCAGCACAAACCGGGACAGCACAGATACGCAGTATTTT. It codes for CATSTNRDSTDTQYF.

The CDR3 sequence: CASSALSASTTDTQYF. The CDR3 region has the DNA TGTGCCAGCAGCGCTTTGTCGGCTAGTACCACAGATACGCAGTATTTT. The chain is built from TRBV9 and TRBJ2-3, with D unresolved. The CDR3 runs to 16 residues. CDR1 and CDR2 from the germline V gene are SGDLS and YYNGEE. With 3 bases removed from V and 2 bases from J, the gap between germline ends came to 16 bases.

This sequence joins TRBV7-2 and TRBJ2-5; 9 bases are shared with TRBD2. Looked up from germline, CDR1 is SGHTA and CDR2 is FQGNSA. Unmatched junction bases numbered 1, after V lost 2 bases and J lost 0 bases. CDR3 size: 15 residues. The CDR3 region is CASSLTSGYQETQYF. CDR3 nucleotide sequence: TGTGCCAGCAGCTTAACTAGCGGGTACCAAGAGACCCAGTACTTC.

DNA for the CDR3: TGTGCCTGGAGGGATGGATCGACTAGCACAGATACGCAGTATTTT. This encodes CAWRDGSTSTDTQYF. V is TRBV30 and J is TRBJ2-3; the D is unclear. V dropped 3 bases and J dropped 0 bases, with 13 bases sitting between them. Per the germline V gene, CDR1 is GTSNPN and CDR2 is SVGIG (reference sequence). The CDR3 spans 15 residues.

The chain employs TRBV4-2 and TRBJ2-3; tentatively, D is TRBD1 (6 bases). The CDR3 contains 15 residues. The V gene lost 2 bases and the J gene lost 9 bases, with 18 bases spanning the gap. From germline, CDR1 is LGHNA and CDR2 YNFKEQ. This CDR3 is CASSQPSVVQGTQYF. Written as DNA, the CDR3 is TGTGCCAGCAGCCAACCATCAGTCGTACAGGGAACGCAGTATTTT.

The chain is built from TRBV5-6 and TRBJ2-1; D call uncertain. Trimming pared 3 bases from V and 0 bases from J, leaving 10 bases between. CDR3 length: 15 residues. Germline assignment: CDR1 SGHDT and CDR2 YYEEEE. The CDR3 DNA reads TGTGCCAGCAGCTCCTCGGCGAACTCCTACAATGAGCAGTTCTTC. Encoded protein: CASSSSANSYNEQFF.

The gene calls are TRBV5-1 and TRBJ1-1; the D is unclear. V was pared by 3 bases and J by 7 bases, with 16 bases between. This CDR3 has 14 amino acids. Germline V CDR1 and CDR2: SGHRS, YFSETQ. The CDR3 region is CASSSTSPIHEAFF. The CDR3 DNA sequence: TGCGCCAGCAGCTCGACAAGCCCTATACATGAAGCTTTCTTT.